This TCR beta chain derives from a study of CD8 T cells in ankylosing spondylitis. Study findings and constraints: Disease-linked clones reportedly concentrated significantly in matched ankylosing spondylitis synovial fluid. Blood from ankylosing spondylitis patients appeared to carry a characteristic roughly 8-variant TCR beta motif.

As concerns this clonotype: What it binds is not known.

The TCR beta libraries were generated through quantitative 5'-RACE incorporating molecular barcodes. TCRdb re-called the 5' RACE reads through MiXCR, storing one row per CDR3 protein. The top ten hold roughly 3.4% of the sample, which has around 300,000 distinct CDR3 sequences, under 25% seen once. Trimming shortened V by 6 bases and J by 8 bases, and 11 bases separated the two germline ends. The CDR3 covers 12 residues. CDR1 MNHEY and CDR2 SVGAGI come from the germline V gene. The sample was blood, either unsorted or a sorted T cell fraction (not recorded which). The chain carries TRBV6-5 and TRBJ2-1, with D hard to call. The sequence derives from a female donor with ankylosing spondylitis or in good health (not recorded which). The CDR3 DNA is TGTGCCAGCAGCTCTAGATACCATGAGCAGTTCTTC. It specifies CASSSRYHEQFF.